There are many counts of the clone carrying this T cell receptor (beta chain). Its antigen is not known. V was pared by 4 bases and J by 5 bases, with 14 bases between. The CDR3 extends over 14 amino acids. Germline V lookup: CDR1 SGHRS, CDR2 YFSETQ. This sample is drawn from a study of neurological immune-mediated disorders. Study observations and caveats: None of the CDR3 amino acid sequences of expanded clones were shared across subjects, and this suggested private repertoires in all groups. HTLV-1-associated myelopathy had the most TCR clonal expansion, whereas multiple sclerosis had the least (lower than in healthy controls).

5'RACE with 10-nucleotide random UMIs generated the cDNA. TCRdb fed the 5' RACE reads into MiXCR, producing one record per CDR3 protein. Among around 41,000 distinct CDR3 sequences listed, around 13% were seen once. The chain employs TRBV5-1 and TRBJ2-3; possibly TRBD2 for D (6 bases). This receptor was obtained from a woman in her fifties or sixties with HTLV-1-associated myelopathy (HAM/TSP). Sequencing was carried out using CD4+ T cells from blood. The CDR3 DNA reads TGCGCCAGCAGCGAAGTGGGGCGGGGAGATACGCAGTATTTT. It is translated as CASSEVGRGDTQYF. The full variable domain, in which reference TRBV5-1 and TRBJ2-3 provide the parts outside the CDR3, is KAGVTQTPRYLIKTRGQQVTLSCSPISGHRSVSWYQQTPGQGLQFLFEYFSETQRNKGNFPGRFSGRQFSNSRSEMNVSTLELGDSALYLCASSEVGRGDTQYFGPGTRLTVL.